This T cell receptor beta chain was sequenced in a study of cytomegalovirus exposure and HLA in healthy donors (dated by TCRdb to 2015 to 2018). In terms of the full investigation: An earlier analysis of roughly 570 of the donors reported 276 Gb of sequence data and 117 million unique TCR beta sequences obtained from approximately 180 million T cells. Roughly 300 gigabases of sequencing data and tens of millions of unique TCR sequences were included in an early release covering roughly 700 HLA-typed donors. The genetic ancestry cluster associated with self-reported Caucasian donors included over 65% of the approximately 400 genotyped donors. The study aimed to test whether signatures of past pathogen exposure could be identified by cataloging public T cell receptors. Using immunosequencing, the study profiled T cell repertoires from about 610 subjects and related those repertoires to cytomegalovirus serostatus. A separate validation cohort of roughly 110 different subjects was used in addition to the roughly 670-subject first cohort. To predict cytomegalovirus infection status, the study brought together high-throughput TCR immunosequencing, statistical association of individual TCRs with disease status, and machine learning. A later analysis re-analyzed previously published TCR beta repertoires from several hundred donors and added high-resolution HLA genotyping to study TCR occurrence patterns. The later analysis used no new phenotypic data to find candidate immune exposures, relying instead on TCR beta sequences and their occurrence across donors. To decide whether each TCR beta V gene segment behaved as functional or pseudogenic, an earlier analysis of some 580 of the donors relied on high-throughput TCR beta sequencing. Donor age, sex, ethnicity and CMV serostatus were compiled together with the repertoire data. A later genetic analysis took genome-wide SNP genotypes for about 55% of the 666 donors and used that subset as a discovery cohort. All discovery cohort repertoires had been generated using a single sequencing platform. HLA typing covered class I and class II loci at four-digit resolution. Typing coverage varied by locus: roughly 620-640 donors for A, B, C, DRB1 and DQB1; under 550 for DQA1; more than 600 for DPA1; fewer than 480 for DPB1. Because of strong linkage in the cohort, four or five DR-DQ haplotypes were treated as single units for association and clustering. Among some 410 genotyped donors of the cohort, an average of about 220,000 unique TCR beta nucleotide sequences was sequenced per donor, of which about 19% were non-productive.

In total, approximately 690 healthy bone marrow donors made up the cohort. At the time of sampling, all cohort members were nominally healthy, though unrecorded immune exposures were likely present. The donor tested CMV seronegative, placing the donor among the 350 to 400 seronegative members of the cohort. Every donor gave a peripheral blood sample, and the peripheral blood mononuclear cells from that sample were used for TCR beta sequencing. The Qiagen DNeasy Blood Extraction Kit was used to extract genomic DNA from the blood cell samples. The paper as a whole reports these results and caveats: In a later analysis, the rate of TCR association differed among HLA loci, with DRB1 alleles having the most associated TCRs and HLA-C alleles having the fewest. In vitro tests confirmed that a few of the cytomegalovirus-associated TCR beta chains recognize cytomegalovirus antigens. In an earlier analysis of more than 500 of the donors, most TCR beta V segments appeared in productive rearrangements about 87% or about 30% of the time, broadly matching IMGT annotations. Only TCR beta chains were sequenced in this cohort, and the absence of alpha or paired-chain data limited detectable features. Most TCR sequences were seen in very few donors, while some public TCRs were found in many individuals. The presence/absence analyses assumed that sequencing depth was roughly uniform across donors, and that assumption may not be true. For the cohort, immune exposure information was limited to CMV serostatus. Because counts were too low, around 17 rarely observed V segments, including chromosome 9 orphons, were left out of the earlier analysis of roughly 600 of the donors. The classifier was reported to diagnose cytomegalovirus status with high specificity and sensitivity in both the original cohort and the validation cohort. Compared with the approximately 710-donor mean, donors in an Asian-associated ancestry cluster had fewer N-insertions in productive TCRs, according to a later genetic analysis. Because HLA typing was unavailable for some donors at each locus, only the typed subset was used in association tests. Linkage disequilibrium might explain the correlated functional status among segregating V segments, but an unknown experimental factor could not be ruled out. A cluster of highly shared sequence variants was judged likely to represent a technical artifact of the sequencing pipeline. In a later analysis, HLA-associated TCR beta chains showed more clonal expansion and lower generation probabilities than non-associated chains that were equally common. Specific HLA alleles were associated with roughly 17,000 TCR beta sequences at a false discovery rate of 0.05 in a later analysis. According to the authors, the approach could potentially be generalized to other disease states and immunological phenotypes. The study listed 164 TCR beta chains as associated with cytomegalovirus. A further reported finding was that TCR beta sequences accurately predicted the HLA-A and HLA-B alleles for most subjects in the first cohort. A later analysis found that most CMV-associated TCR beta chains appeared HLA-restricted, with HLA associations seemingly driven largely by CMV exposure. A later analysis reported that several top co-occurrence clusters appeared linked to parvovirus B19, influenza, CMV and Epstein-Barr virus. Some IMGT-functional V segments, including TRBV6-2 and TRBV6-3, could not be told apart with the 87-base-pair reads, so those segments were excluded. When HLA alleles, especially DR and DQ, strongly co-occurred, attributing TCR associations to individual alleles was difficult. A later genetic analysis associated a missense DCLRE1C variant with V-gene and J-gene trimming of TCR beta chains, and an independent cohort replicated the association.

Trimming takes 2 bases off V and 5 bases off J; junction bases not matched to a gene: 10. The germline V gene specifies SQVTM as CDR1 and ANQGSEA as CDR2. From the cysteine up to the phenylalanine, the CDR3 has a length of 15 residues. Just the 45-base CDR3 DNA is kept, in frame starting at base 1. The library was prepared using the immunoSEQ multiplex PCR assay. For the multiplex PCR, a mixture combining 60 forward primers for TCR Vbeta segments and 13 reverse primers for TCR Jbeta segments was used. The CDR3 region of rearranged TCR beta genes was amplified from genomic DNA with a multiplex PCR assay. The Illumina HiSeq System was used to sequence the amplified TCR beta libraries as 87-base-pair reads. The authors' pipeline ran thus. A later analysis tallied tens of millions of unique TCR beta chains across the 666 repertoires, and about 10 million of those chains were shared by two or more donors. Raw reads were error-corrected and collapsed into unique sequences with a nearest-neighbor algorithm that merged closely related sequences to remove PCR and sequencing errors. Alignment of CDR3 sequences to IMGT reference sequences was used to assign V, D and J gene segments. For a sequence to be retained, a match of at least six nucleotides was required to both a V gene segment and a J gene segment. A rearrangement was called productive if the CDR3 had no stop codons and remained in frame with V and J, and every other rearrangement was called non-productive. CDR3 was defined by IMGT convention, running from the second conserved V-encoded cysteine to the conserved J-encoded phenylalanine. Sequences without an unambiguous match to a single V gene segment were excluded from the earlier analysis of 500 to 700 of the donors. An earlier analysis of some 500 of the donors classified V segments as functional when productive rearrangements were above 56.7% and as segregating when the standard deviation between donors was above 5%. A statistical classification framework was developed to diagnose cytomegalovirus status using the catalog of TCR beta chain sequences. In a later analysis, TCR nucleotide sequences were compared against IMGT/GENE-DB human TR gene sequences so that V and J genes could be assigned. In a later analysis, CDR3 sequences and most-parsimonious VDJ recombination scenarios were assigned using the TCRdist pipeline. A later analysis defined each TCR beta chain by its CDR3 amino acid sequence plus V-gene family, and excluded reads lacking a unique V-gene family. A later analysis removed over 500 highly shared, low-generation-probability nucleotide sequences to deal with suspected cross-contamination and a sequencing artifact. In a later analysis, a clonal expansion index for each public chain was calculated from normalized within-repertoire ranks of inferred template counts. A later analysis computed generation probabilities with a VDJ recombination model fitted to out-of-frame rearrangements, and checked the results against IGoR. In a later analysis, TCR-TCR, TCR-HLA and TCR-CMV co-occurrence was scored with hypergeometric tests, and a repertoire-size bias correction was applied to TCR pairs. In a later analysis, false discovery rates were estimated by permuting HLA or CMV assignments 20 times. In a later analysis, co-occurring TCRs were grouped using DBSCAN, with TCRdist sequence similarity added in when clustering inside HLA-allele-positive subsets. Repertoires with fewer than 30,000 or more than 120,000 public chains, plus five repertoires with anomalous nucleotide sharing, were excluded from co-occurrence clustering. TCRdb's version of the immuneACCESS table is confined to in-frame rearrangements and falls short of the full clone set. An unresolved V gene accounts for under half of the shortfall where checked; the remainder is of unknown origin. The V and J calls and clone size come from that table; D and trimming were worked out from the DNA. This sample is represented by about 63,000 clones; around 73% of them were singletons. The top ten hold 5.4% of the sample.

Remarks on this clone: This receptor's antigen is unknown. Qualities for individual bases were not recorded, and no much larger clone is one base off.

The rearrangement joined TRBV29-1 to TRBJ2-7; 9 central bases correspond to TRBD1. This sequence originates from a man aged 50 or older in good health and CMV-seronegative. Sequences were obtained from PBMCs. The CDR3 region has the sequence CSVESPGQGGNEQYF. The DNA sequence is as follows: TGCAGCGTTGAATCCCCGGGACAGGGCGGGAACGAGCAGTACTTC.